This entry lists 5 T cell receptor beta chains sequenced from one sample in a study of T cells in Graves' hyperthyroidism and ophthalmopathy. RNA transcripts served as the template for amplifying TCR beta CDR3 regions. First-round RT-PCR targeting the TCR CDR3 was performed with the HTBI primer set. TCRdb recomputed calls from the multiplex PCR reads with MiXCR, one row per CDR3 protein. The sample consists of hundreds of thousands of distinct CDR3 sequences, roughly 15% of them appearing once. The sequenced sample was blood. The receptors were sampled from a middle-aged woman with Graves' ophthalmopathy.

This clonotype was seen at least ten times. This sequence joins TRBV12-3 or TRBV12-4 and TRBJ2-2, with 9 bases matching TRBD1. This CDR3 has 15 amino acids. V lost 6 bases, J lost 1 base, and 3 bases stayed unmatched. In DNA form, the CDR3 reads TGTGCCAGCAGGGGACAGGGCAAGAACACCGGGGAGCTGTTTTTT. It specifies CASRGQGKNTGELFF.

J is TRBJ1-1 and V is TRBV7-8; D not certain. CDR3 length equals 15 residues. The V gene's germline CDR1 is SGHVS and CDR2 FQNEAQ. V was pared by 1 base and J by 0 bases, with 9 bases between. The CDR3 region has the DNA TGTGCCAGCAGCTTAGAGGTTTCCGTGAACACTGAAGCTTTCTTT. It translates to CASSLEVSVNTEAFF. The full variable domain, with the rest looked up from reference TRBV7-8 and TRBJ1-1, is GAGVSQSPRYKVAKRGQDVALRCDPISGHVSLFWYQQALGQGPEFLTYFQNEAQLDKSGLPSDRFFAERPEGSVSTLKIQRTQQEDSAVYLCASSLEVSVNTEAFFGQGTRLTVV.

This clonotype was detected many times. This CDR3 reads CASSYSSQAGYNEQFF. Here the CDR3 DNA reads TGTGCCAGCAGTTACTCAAGCCAAGCCGGCTACAATGAGCAGTTCTTC. The chain has TRBV6-5 and TRBJ2-1; D is unclear. The germline V gene encodes CDR1 MNHEY and CDR2 SVGAGI. The CDR3 runs to 16 residues. V lost 0 bases and J 3 bases, leaving 12 bases between the germline ends.

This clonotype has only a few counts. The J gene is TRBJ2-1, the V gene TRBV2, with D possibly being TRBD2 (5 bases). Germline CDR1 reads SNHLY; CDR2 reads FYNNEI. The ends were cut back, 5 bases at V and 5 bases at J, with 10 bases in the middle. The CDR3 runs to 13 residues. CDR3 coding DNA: TGTGCCAGCAGTCCGTCCGGGGACAATGAGCAGTTCTTC. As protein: CASSPSGDNEQFF.

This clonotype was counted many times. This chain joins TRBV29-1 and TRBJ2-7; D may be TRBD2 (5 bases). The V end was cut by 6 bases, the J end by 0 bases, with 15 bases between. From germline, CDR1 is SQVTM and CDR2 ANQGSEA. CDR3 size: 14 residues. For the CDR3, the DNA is TGCAGCGTCGGAGACTCCGGGATCTCCTACGAGCAGTACTTC. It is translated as CSVGDSGISYEQYF.